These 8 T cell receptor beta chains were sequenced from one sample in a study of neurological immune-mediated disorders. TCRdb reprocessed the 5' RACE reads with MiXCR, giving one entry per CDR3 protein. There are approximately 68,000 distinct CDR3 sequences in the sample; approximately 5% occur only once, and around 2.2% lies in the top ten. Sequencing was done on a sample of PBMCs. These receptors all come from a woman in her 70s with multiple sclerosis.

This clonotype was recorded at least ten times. CDR3 DNA: TGCAGTGCTAGACAGCCCTCGGGGCACGAGCAGTACTTC. Amino acids: CSARQPSGHEQYF. The chain links TRBV20-1 to TRBJ2-7, with D possibly being TRBD1 or TRBD2 (5 bases each). Trimming took 2 bases from V and 5 from J, leaving 13 bases between them. The CDR3 sequence is 13 residues long. Germline CDR1 DFQATT, CDR2 SNEGSKA (reference sequence).

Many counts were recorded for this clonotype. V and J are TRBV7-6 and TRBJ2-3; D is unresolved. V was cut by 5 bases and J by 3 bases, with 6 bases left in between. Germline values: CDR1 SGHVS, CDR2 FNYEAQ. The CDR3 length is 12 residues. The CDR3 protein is CASSHVTDTQYF. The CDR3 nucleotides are TGTGCCAGCAGCCATGTTACAGATACGCAGTATTTT. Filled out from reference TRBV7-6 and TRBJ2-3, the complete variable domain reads GAGVSQSPRYKVTKRGQDVALRCDPISGHVSLYWYRQALGQGPEFLTYFNYEAQQDKSGLPNDRFSAERPEGSISTLTIQRTEQRDSAMYRCASSHVTDTQYFGPGTRLTVL.

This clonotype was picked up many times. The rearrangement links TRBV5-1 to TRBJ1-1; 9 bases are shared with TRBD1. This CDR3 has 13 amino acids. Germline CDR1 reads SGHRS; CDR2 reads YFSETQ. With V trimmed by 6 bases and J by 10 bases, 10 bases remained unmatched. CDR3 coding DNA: TGCGCCAGCACAAGGGAAGGACAGGGGCTAGCTTTCTTT. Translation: CASTREGQGLAFF.

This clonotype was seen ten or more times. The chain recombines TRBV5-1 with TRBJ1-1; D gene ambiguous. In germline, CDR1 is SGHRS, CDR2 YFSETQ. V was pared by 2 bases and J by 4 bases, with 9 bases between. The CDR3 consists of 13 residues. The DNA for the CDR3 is TGCGCCAGCAGCTTCCAGGAAGGCACTGAAGCTTTCTTT. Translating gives CASSFQEGTEAFF.

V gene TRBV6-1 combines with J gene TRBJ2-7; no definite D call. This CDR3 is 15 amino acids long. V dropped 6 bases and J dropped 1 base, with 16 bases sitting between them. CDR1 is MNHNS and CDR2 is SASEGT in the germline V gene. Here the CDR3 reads CASRVSAGLSYEQYF. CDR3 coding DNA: TGTGCCAGCAGAGTTTCAGCCGGGTTGTCCTACGAGCAGTACTTC.

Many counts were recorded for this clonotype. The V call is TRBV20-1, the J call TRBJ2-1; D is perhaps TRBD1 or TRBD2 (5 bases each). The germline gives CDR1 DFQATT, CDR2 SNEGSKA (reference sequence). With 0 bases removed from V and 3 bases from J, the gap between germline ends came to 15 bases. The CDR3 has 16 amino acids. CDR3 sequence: CSARDEGRTLYNEQFF. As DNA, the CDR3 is TGCAGTGCTAGAGATGAGGGGCGGACTCTCTACAATGAGCAGTTCTTC.

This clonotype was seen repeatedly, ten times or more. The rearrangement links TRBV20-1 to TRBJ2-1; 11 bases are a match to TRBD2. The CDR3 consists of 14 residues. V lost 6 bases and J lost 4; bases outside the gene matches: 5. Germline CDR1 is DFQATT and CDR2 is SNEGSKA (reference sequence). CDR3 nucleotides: TGCAGTGCCCTCGGGACTAGCGGATACAATGAGCAGTTCTTC. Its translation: CSALGTSGYNEQFF.

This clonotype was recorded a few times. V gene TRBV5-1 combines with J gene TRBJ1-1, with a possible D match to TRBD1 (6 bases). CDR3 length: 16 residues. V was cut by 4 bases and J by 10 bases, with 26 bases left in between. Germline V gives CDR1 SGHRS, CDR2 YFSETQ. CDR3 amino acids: CASSPPGRDGTPTAFF. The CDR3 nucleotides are TGCGCCAGCAGCCCGCCGGGGCGGGACGGGACACCTACAGCTTTCTTT.